These 32 T cell receptor beta chains were all obtained from the same sample, sequenced in a study of cytomegalovirus exposure and HLA in healthy donors. PCR involved 60 Vbeta and 13 Jbeta primers. Method: immunoSEQ multiplex PCR; TCRdb's copy keeps in-frame clones and lacks some. The table has some 110,000 clones, less than 70% seen once. The sample taken for sequencing was PBMCs. The receptor set was obtained from a woman in her 30s in good health and CMV-seronegative.

This rearrangement joins TRBV28 to TRBJ2-1; 9 nucleotides match TRBD1. The CDR3 contains 16 residues. After removal of 5 bases from V and 7 bases from J, the junction contained 12 bases not matched to a gene. Per the germline V gene, CDR1 is MDHEN and CDR2 is SYDVKM. CDR3 amino acids: CASSRSGQGIGNEQFF. The CDR3 DNA reads as TGTGCCAGCAGTAGATCGGGACAGGGTATCGGGAATGAGCAGTTCTTC.

This sequence joins TRBV7-9 and TRBJ2-5, with 7 bases lining up with TRBD1. Germline V gene data show CDR1 as SEHNR and CDR2 as FQNEAQ (reference sequence). Trimming at V came to 2 bases and at J to 5 bases, leaving 5 bases not matched to a gene. CDR3 length: 14 residues. The CDR3 loop reads CASSLKGARETQYF. The DNA for the CDR3 is TGTGCCAGCAGCTTAAAGGGGGCGCGGGAGACCCAGTACTTC.

Only a few counts were recorded for this clone. The chain uses TRBV5-1 and TRBJ2-2, with TRBD1 matching 8 bases. Trimming took 0 bases from V and 1 from J; bases not matched to a gene: 2. CDR1 SGHRS and CDR2 YFSETQ come from the germline V gene. The CDR3 has 16 amino acids. This CDR3 reads CASSLEGQGNTGELFF. DNA for the CDR3: TGCGCCAGCAGCTTGGAAGGACAGGGGAACACCGGGGAGCTGTTTTTT.

The V call is TRBV6-6, the J call TRBJ2-1, with 9 bases fitting TRBD2. V dropped 8 bases and J dropped 8; count of bases not matched to a gene: 7. The CDR3 consists of 13 residues. CDR1 is MNHNY, CDR2 SVGAGI, per germline (reference sequence). CDR3 bases: TGTGCCAGCGTACGCGGGAGGGCGGATGAGCAGTTCTTC. Its translation: CASVRGRADEQFF.

V is TRBV7-9 and J is TRBJ2-1; D is uncertain. V shed 2 bases and J shed 10 bases, with 12 bases lying between them. Germline CDR1 reads SEHNR; CDR2 reads FQNEAQ (reference sequence). The CDR3 sequence is 13 residues long. CDR3 DNA: TGTGCCAGCAGCTTATTTGATGGGCAGGAGCAGTTCTTC. Translated, it gives CASSLFDGQEQFF.

The sample holds a few counts of this clone. The chain recombines TRBV7-8 with TRBJ1-4, with 7 bases matching TRBD1. The CDR3 covers 18 residues. V trimming: 1 base; J trimming: 0 bases; junction bases outside the gene matches: 8. Germline V gene data show CDR1 as SGHVS and CDR2 as FQNEAQ. The CDR3 region is CASSLVAGQRATNEKLFF. The DNA of the CDR3 is TGTGCCAGCAGCTTAGTAGCGGGACAGAGAGCAACTAATGAAAAACTGTTTTTT.

The rearrangement joins TRBV19 to TRBJ2-7, with 13 bases that match TRBD2. CDR1 is LNHDA, CDR2 SQIVND, per germline (reference sequence). The CDR3 contains 18 residues. Trimming cost V 4 bases and J 2 bases; bases outside gene matches: 11. The CDR3 is CASSTAGLTSGRAYEQYF. CDR3 in DNA: TGTGCCAGTAGTACCGCGGGACTTACTAGCGGGAGGGCCTACGAGCAGTACTTC.

The chain links TRBV2 to TRBJ2-2; D is possibly TRBD1 (6 bases). The CDR3 is made up of 13 amino acids. The V and J ends lost 6 bases and 5 bases respectively, with 10 bases between them. Germline loops: CDR1 SNHLY, CDR2 FYNNEI. CDR3 in DNA: TGTGCCAGCAGGACAGGCCGTACCGGGGAGCTGTTTTTT. It encodes CASRTGRTGELFF.

The chain is built from TRBV7-3 and TRBJ2-6; D remains unclear. CDR3 length equals 16 residues. Between the trimmed V and J ends, which lost 4 bases and 2 bases, there was a span of 12 bases. Germline CDR1 is SGHTA and CDR2 is FQGTGA. The CDR3 nucleotides read TGTGCCAGCAGCTCCCGAAGTAGTACTGGGGCCAACGTCCTGACTTTC. Translating gives CASSSRSSTGANVLTF.

This clone was counted between two and nine times. CDR3 bases: TGTGCCAGCAGATCCCCGGGACACCTGGTCATCACTGAAGCTTTCTTT. Amino acids: CASRSPGHLVITEAFF. The chain combines TRBV6-6 with TRBJ1-1, with a possible D match to TRBD1 (6 bases). The CDR3 spans 16 residues. The V end was cut by 6 bases, the J end by 4 bases, with 21 bases between. Germline V CDR1 and CDR2: MNHNY, SVGAGI (reference sequence).

The CDR3 region is CASSPSGRRDEKLFF. DNA for the CDR3: TGTGCCAGCAGTCCCTCGGGGAGGAGGGATGAAAAACTGTTTTTT. The chain has TRBV6-6 and TRBJ1-4; D remains unclear. Trimming pared 5 bases from V and 6 bases from J, leaving 16 bases between. Germline CDR1 and CDR2: MNHNY and SVGAGI (reference sequence). CDR3 size: 15 residues.

This clone occurred once. The rearrangement joins TRBV13 to TRBJ2-7; 8 positions match TRBD2. The CDR3 length is 14 residues. V shed 5 bases, J shed 6 bases, and the junction held 9 bases outside the gene matches. Germline assignment: CDR1 PRHDT and CDR2 FYEKMQ (reference sequence). Here the CDR3 reads CASSTRGTSFEQYF. CDR3 nucleotide sequence: TGTGCCAGCAGCACTCGTGGGACTAGTTTCGAGCAGTACTTC.

The V and J genes are TRBV5-4 and TRBJ2-1; D may be TRBD1 (5 bases). The germline V gene encodes CDR1 SGHNT and CDR2 YYREEE (reference sequence). Trimming pared 0 bases from V and 5 bases from J, leaving 15 bases between. The CDR3 runs 16 residues. CDR3 nucleotides: TGTGCCAGCAGCTTGGCGGGTCTGGGGCGGAACAATGAGCAGTTCTTC. Its protein is CASSLAGLGRNNEQFF.

The chain couples TRBV4-1 to TRBJ2-7; 9 positions agree with TRBD2. The ends lost 3 bases at V and 7 bases at J; junction bases unmatched: 10. Per germline, CDR1 MGHRA and CDR2 YSYEKL. CDR3 length: 15 amino acids. The CDR3 DNA reads as TGCGCCAGCAGCCACCAGACTAGCGGACCTTATGAGCAGTACTTC. Amino acid sequence: CASSHQTSGPYEQYF.

The chain has TRBV5-1 and TRBJ2-2; 7 nucleotides align to TRBD2. The CDR3 totals 16 residues. Unmatched junction bases numbered 3, after V lost 1 base and J lost 0 bases. CDR1 and CDR2 (germline): SGHRS, YFSETQ. The chain's CDR3 is CASSLFAGANTGELFF. The CDR3 nucleotides are TGCGCCAGCAGCTTGTTTGCGGGAGCGAACACCGGGGAGCTGTTTTTT.

This clone was counted a few times. The J gene is TRBJ2-3, the V gene TRBV5-4; 8 bases agree with TRBD2. CDR1 is SGHNT, CDR2 YYREEE, per germline (reference sequence). This CDR3 spans 16 amino acids. Unmatched junction bases numbered 8, after V lost 4 bases and J lost 1 base. The chain's CDR3 is CASSPSGGTGTDTQYF. The CDR3 nucleotides are TGTGCCAGCAGCCCGTCGGGGGGGACGGGCACAGATACGCAGTATTTT.

This clone occurred once. This rearrangement joins TRBV7-8 to TRBJ2-7, with 10 bases identical to TRBD2. Germline values: CDR1 SGHVS, CDR2 FQNEAQ. The length of the CDR3 is 18 residues. The V gene end was trimmed by 2 bases and the J gene end by 1 base; junction bases not matched to a gene: 11. The CDR3 bases are TGTGCCAGCAGCTTATCCACTAGCGGGAAAGGTCTATCCTACGAGCAGTACTTC. Translated, it gives CASSLSTSGKGLSYEQYF.

The rearrangement links TRBV28 to TRBJ1-2; the D gene is possibly TRBD1 (6 bases). This CDR3 has 14 amino acids. V lost 6 bases and J lost 7, with 18 bases in between. Germline-derived CDR1 and CDR2 are MDHEN and SYDVKM. CDR3 in DNA: TGTGCCAGCAGGTCCGGGACAATCCTTCCTGGCTACACCTTC. Translated, it gives CASRSGTILPGYTF.

The rearrangement uses TRBV28 and TRBJ2-5; weak D call: TRBD1 (7 bases). The J call is uncertain, as TRBJ2-7 better fits the DNA end. CDR1 is MDHEN and CDR2 is SYDVKM in the germline V gene. The CDR3 is 14 amino acids. In DNA form, the CDR3 reads TGTGCCAGCAGTTTACTCAGGGGGGCCTACGAGCAGTACTTC. Amino acid sequence: CASSLLRGAYEQYF.

This clone has only a few counts. The V call is TRBV5-1, the J call TRBJ1-1, with TRBD1 as a possible D gene (5 bases). This CDR3 comprises 13 residues. Germline V CDR1 and CDR2: SGHRS, YFSETQ. Trimming left V 7 bases short and J 6 bases short, with 16 bases between. CDR3 region: CASGYDSNSEAFF. DNA for the CDR3: TGCGCCAGCGGGTACGACAGTAATTCTGAAGCTTTCTTT.

V gene TRBV6-4 combines with J gene TRBJ2-1, with TRBD2 identical over 14 bases. The CDR3 totals 16 residues. Germline V lookup: CDR1 MRHNA, CDR2 SNTAGT. The J segment lost 6 bases and the V segment lost 4 bases, leaving 5 bases of the junction unmatched. CDR3 in DNA: TGTGCCAGCAGTGCTGCCGGGACTAGCGGGAGCAATGAGCAGTTCTTC. It encodes CASSAAGTSGSNEQFF.

J is TRBJ1-1 and V is TRBV29-1, with TRBD1 identical over 7 bases. This CDR3 spans 13 amino acids. Trimming cost V 5 bases and J 7 bases; bases outside gene matches: 10. From germline, CDR1 is SQVTM and CDR2 ANQGSEA. CDR3 DNA sequence: TGCAGCGTTTTGGACAGGTCTACGAGTGAAGCTTTCTTT. Translated: CSVLDRSTSEAFF.

The CDR3 nucleotides are TGTGCCATCGGAACCGGGACAGGCTATGGCTACACCTTC. This translates into CAIGTGTGYGYTF. The V call is TRBV6-5, the J call TRBJ1-2; TRBD1 matches at 8 bases. Unmatched junction bases numbered 8, after V lost 10 bases and J lost 4 bases. Looked up from germline, CDR1 is MNHEY and CDR2 is SVGAGI. The CDR3 extends over 13 amino acids.

This clone is a singleton in its sample. J is TRBJ1-5 and V is TRBV19; D ambiguous. With 5 bases removed from V and 4 bases from J, the gap between germline ends came to 12 bases. The CDR3 sequence is 14 residues long. Looked up from germline, CDR1 is LNHDA and CDR2 is SQIVND (reference sequence). The CDR3: CASSLGSGNQPQHF. The CDR3 DNA reads as TGTGCCAGTAGTCTCGGGTCCGGGAATCAGCCCCAGCATTTT.

This clone showed up just a few times. This sequence joins TRBV13 and TRBJ1-1; TRBD1 matches 7 bases. The ends lost 5 bases at V and 1 base at J; junction bases unmatched: 4. The CDR3 covers 14 residues. Germline V CDR1 and CDR2: PRHDT, FYEKMQ (reference sequence). The CDR3 region has the DNA TGTGCCAGCAGCCGACAGGGCCCGAACACTGAAGCTTTCTTT. Its translation is CASSRQGPNTEAFF.

The rearrangement links TRBV29-1 to TRBJ1-1; no clear D. The CDR3 totals 13 residues. The ends were cut back, 3 bases at V and 0 bases at J, with 8 bases in the middle. Germline CDR1 SQVTM, CDR2 ANQGSEA. The CDR3 DNA follows: TGCAGCGTTGAGCCGGGAATGAACACTGAAGCTTTCTTT. Its protein product is CSVEPGMNTEAFF.

This clone was counted a few times. V usage is TRBV9 and J usage is TRBJ1-1, with 12 bases fitting TRBD1. Unmatched junction bases numbered 20, after V lost 8 bases and J lost 3 bases. Germline CDR1 reads SGDLS; CDR2 reads YYNGEE. This CDR3 region has 19 residues. The CDR3 is CASSPKRGTGGFRDTEAFF. Here the CDR3 DNA reads TGTGCCAGTAGCCCCAAAAGGGGGACAGGGGGCTTTAGGGACACTGAAGCTTTCTTT.

V usage is TRBV28 and J usage is TRBJ1-2; D unresolved. Trimming stripped 8 bases from V and 1 base from J, with 8 bases between. The germline V gene encodes CDR1 MDHEN and CDR2 SYDVKM. CDR3 size: 12 residues. CDR3 sequence (DNA): TGTGCCAGCGGAGTTTTTAACTATGGCTACACCTTC. This gives the protein CASGVFNYGYTF.

This chain connects TRBV7-9 to TRBJ2-7; 9 bases are a match to TRBD2. V was clipped by 5 bases and J by 0 bases; unmatched bases: 5. This CDR3 comprises 15 residues. Germline V gene lookup returns CDR1 SEHNR and CDR2 FQNEAQ (reference sequence). As DNA, the CDR3 is TGTGCCAGCAGCGCTATTAGCGGGGGCTCCTACGAGCAGTACTTC. Encoded protein: CASSAISGGSYEQYF. The full variable domain, in which reference TRBV7-9 and TRBJ2-7 provide the parts outside the CDR3, is DTGVSQNPRHKITKRGQNVTFRCDPISEHNRLYWYRQTLGQGPEFLTYFQNEAQLEKSRLLSDRFSAERPKGSFSTLEIQRTEQGDSAMYLCASSAISGGSYEQYFGPGTRLTVT.

V is TRBV9 and J is TRBJ2-1; D gene uncertain. This CDR3 is 17 amino acids long. The germline CDR1 and CDR2 sequences are SGDLS and YYNGEE. Trimming removed 0 bases from V and 2 bases from J, with 15 bases in between. This chain's CDR3 is CASSVAAFSSTYNEQFF. The CDR3 region has the DNA TGTGCCAGCAGCGTAGCCGCGTTTTCAAGTACCTACAATGAGCAGTTCTTC.

This sequence joins TRBV18 and TRBJ1-5; D might be TRBD1 (6 bases). The CDR3 has 16 amino acids. The V gene's germline CDR1 is KGHSH and CDR2 LQKENI. V lost 2 bases to trimming and J lost 6 bases, with 17 bases between them. In nucleotides, the CDR3 is TGTGCCAGCTCACCAAACGGGACACAGGTGGGTCAGCCCCAGCATTTT. Amino acids: CASSPNGTQVGQPQHF.

This clone was found a few times. V usage is TRBV5-1 and J usage is TRBJ2-7; D is possibly TRBD1 (5 bases). The CDR3 is 15 amino acids. Germline values: CDR1 SGHRS, CDR2 YFSETQ. Trimming removed 4 bases at V and 3 bases at J, with 17 bases between. The DNA for the CDR3 is TGCGCCAGCAGCGCGAATGACAGAGCTAGCTACGAGCAGTACTTC. Its translation is CASSANDRASYEQYF.